The entry that follows covers one T cell receptor beta chain sequence. Its specificity is not known. The sample is drawn from a study of Graves' ophthalmopathy and Graves' hyperthyroidism. Study results and limitations: Both an approximately 68% sensitivity and a 72.22% specificity characterized the model's predictions of ophthalmopathy progression.

Investigators amplified TCR beta CDR3 regions from RNA transcripts. After a first-round RT-PCR with HTBI primers, a second-round multiplex PCR was run. Each CDR3 protein gets one entry after TCRdb re-called the multiplex PCR reads with MiXCR. The sample includes fewer than 600,000 distinct CDR3 sequences, approximately 15% seen only once; the top ten take 8% to 10%. The CDR3 is made up of 14 amino acids. The V end was cut by 3 bases, the J end by 6 bases, with 11 bases between. Germline V gene lookup returns CDR1 SEHNR and CDR2 FQNEAQ (reference sequence). The chain couples TRBV7-9 to TRBJ2-2, with D possibly being TRBD1 (6 bases). Sequencing was performed on blood. The source is a woman younger than 45 with Graves' ophthalmopathy. CDR3 loop: CASSLRTVAGELFF. The DNA of the CDR3 is TGTGCCAGCAGCTTGCGGACAGTCGCCGGGGAGCTGTTTTTT.